Each of the 23 T cell receptor beta chains below was sequenced from the same sample in a study of blood T cell repertoires in COVID-19. Method: immunoSEQ multiplex PCR; TCRdb's copy keeps in-frame clones and lacks some. Among more than 60,000 clones, around 88% were seen once, and the ten largest hold 4% to 6%. The specimen sequenced was peripheral blood. These receptors originate from a woman aged 80 or over with active or convalescent COVID-19.

This clone appeared once. This rearrangement joins TRBV5-4 to TRBJ2-3; 7 bases agree with TRBD2. Germline-derived CDR1 and CDR2 are SGHNT and YYREEE (reference sequence). The CDR3 runs to 17 residues. Trimming cost V 2 bases and J 2 bases; bases outside gene matches: 11. CDR3 sequence reads: CASSFGGLNGVTDTQYF. DNA of the CDR3: TGTGCCAGCAGCTTTGGGGGACTAAACGGGGTCACAGATACGCAGTATTTT. The full variable domain, rest sourced from reference TRBV5-4 and TRBJ2-3, is ETGVTQSPTHLIKTRGQQVTLRCSSQSGHNTVSWYQQALGQGPQFIFQYYREEENGRGNFPPRFSGLQFPNYSSELNVNALELDDSALYLCASSFGGLNGVTDTQYFGPGTRLTVL.

The J gene is TRBJ2-7, the V gene TRBV9, with no clear D. Germline lookup yields CDR1 SGDLS and CDR2 YYNGEE. The CDR3 sequence is 14 residues long. V was shortened by 0 bases and J by 2 bases, with 9 bases between the two germline ends. For the CDR3, the DNA is TGTGCCAGCAGCGTAGGGAGAAACACCTACGAGCAGTACTTC. Translation: CASSVGRNTYEQYF.

The V and J genes are TRBV27 and TRBJ1-1, with D maybe TRBD1 (6 bases). The ends were cut back, 8 bases at V and 0 bases at J, with 16 bases in the middle. The germline V gene encodes CDR1 MNHEY and CDR2 SMNVEV (reference sequence). The CDR3 has 15 amino acids. CDR3 region: CASFPWGQLNTEAFF. CDR3 bases: TGTGCCAGCTTTCCTTGGGGACAATTGAACACTGAAGCTTTCTTT.

The V call is TRBV5-1, the J call TRBJ2-1, with TRBD2 identical over 8 bases. CDR3 size: 15 residues. Germline assignment: CDR1 SGHRS and CDR2 YFSETQ. V dropped 0 bases and J dropped 4; count of bases not matched to a gene: 3. Written as DNA, the CDR3 is TGCGCCAGCAGCTTGGGACTAGCGACGTACAATGAGCAGTTCTTC. It codes for CASSLGLATYNEQFF. The full variable domain, completed using reference TRBV5-1 and TRBJ2-1, is KAGVTQTPRYLIKTRGQQVTLSCSPISGHRSVSWYQQTPGQGLQFLFEYFSETQRNKGNFPGRFSGRQFSNSRSEMNVSTLELGDSALYLCASSLGLATYNEQFFGPGTRLTVL.

The V call is TRBV19, the J call TRBJ2-3, with 14 nucleotides matching TRBD2. Germline values: CDR1 LNHDA, CDR2 SQIVND (reference sequence). This CDR3 has 18 amino acids. Unmatched junction bases numbered 6, after V lost 4 bases and J lost 0 bases. This CDR3 is CASSKRTSGGPSTDTQYF. Here the CDR3 DNA reads TGTGCCAGTAGTAAGCGGACTAGCGGGGGGCCTAGCACAGATACGCAGTATTTT.

In this sample, this clone turned up a few times. The chain uses TRBV29-1 and TRBJ2-7; 14 bases align to TRBD2. After removal of 3 bases from V and 6 bases from J, the junction contained 7 bases not matched to a gene. In germline, CDR1 is SQVTM, CDR2 ANQGSEA. CDR3 length: 15 amino acids. CDR3 loop: CSVDRSGTSGGEQYF. The CDR3 nucleotides read TGCAGCGTTGACCGTTCCGGGACTAGCGGGGGCGAGCAGTACTTC.

V usage is TRBV21-1 and J usage is TRBJ1-3; the D call TRBD1 from the table was never checked on the DNA. TRBV21-1 is a recognized pseudogene. The CDR3 loop spans 15 amino acids. CDR3 sequence (DNA): TGTGCCAGCAGCAAGGAAACAGATTCTGGAAACACCATATATTTT. Translation: CASSKETDSGNTIYF.

The CDR3 nucleotides read TGTGCCAGTAGTATAAGTTCGGTTAATCAGCCCCAGCATTTT. It is translated as CASSISSVNQPQHF. V gene TRBV19 combines with J gene TRBJ1-5; D unclear. The CDR3 has 14 amino acids. Germline CDR1 LNHDA, CDR2 SQIVND (reference sequence). V lost 2 bases to trimming and J lost 4 bases, with 9 bases between them.

The chain is built from TRBV18 and TRBJ1-1, with a possible D match to TRBD1 (6 bases). Trimming took 3 bases from V and 0 from J, leaving 11 bases between them. This CDR3 region has 15 residues. The V gene's germline CDR1 is KGHSH and CDR2 LQKENI. CDR3 protein: CASSPPGTLNTEAFF. CDR3 nucleotides: TGTGCCAGCTCACCCCCCGGGACACTGAACACTGAAGCTTTCTTT.

The chain recombines TRBV4-3 with TRBJ2-2, with 7 positions matching TRBD1. The CDR3 is 14 amino acids. V was clipped by 4 bases and J by 6 bases; unmatched bases: 5. Looked up from germline, CDR1 is LGHNA and CDR2 is YSLEER. The CDR3 DNA is TGCGCCAGCAGCCGGACCCAGGGGGCCGGGGAGCTGTTTTTT. Its protein is CASSRTQGAGELFF.

The gene calls are TRBV7-3 and TRBJ2-5, with TRBD1 as a possible D gene (5 bases). The germline V gene has CDR1 SGHTA and CDR2 FQGTGA. V shed 0 bases and J shed 4 bases, with 9 bases lying between them. The CDR3 has 14 amino acids. DNA for the CDR3: TGTGCCAGCAGCTTAACGGCAGGGCGAGAGACCCAGTACTTC. As protein: CASSLTAGRETQYF.

This clone was seen once. CDR3: CASSQYSGRANEQYF. DNA of the CDR3: TGCGCCAGCAGTCAATATAGCGGGAGGGCGAACGAGCAGTACTTC. The chain couples TRBV23-1 to TRBJ2-7, with 11 bases that match TRBD2. TRBV23-1 is identified as an open reading frame with a role that is uncertain. Trimming cost V 1 base and J 5 bases; bases outside gene matches: 4. CDR3 length: 15 amino acids.

This chain connects TRBV10-3 to TRBJ2-5; 11 nucleotides agree with TRBD2. The CDR3 has 15 residues. CDR1 and CDR2 from the germline V gene are ENHRY and SYGVKD. V gave up 4 bases and J gave up 1 base; unmatched junction bases: 2. Here the CDR3 reads CAISAGTSGQETQYF. CDR3 nucleotide sequence: TGTGCCATCAGTGCCGGGACTAGCGGCCAAGAGACCCAGTACTTC.

Turning to this clone: This CDR3 fails to terminate in the conserved phenylalanine or tryptophan, so it likely reflects a read error. CDR3 coding DNA: TGTGCCAGCAGCCAACAGGAATCCTCGGTGTGGCCCTACGAGCAGTACTCC. It yields the protein CASSQQESSVWPYEQYS. The chain combines TRBV3-1 (or the pseudogene TRBV3-2) with TRBJ2-7; unclear D gene. The V end was cut by 2 bases, the J end by 2 bases, with 19 bases between. Germline assignment: CDR1 LGHDT and CDR2 YNNKEL (reference sequence). The CDR3 extends over 17 amino acids.

This clone is a singleton in its sample. The gene calls are TRBV4-3 and TRBJ2-2, with D possibly matching TRBD1 (6 bases). This CDR3 spans 18 amino acids. Germline lookup yields CDR1 LGHNA and CDR2 YSLEER. V was shortened by 2 bases and J by 6 bases, with 22 bases between the two germline ends. As DNA, the CDR3 is TGCGCCAGCAGCCAATCAACACAGGGCCGCGTTCTTGCCGGGGAGCTGTTTTTT. Its protein is CASSQSTQGRVLAGELFF.

CDR3 nucleotide sequence: TGTGCCAGCTCACCTAGCGTTGGAGATACGCAGTATTTT. Encoded protein: CASSPSVGDTQYF. J is TRBJ2-3 and V is TRBV18, with D tentatively TRBD2 (5 bases). Germline CDR1 reads KGHSH; CDR2 reads LQKENI. The CDR3 has 13 residues. The V end was cut by 3 bases, the J end by 5 bases, with 9 bases between. Complete variable domain (other parts from reference TRBV18 and TRBJ2-3): NAGVMQNPRHLVRRRGQEARLRCSPMKGHSHVYWYRQLPEEGLKFMVYLQKENIIDESGMPKERFSAEFPKEGPSILRIQQVVRGDSAAYFCASSPSVGDTQYFGPGTRLTVL.

The rearrangement uses TRBV28 and TRBJ2-3, with 7 bases identical to TRBD2. The CDR3 has 17 residues. The V segment lost 2 bases and the J segment 0 bases; nucleotides outside the gene matches: 8. Germline CDR1 reads MDHEN; CDR2 reads SYDVKM. CDR3 sequence reads: CASSLGLAATSTDTQYF. CDR3 in DNA: TGTGCCAGCAGTTTAGGGCTAGCGGCCACCAGCACAGATACGCAGTATTTT.

The genes are TRBV27 and TRBJ2-7, with 14 bases identical to TRBD2. The CDR3 is made up of 15 amino acids. Trimming at V came to 5 bases and at J to 3 bases, leaving 3 bases not matched to a gene. Germline CDR1 MNHEY, CDR2 SMNVEV (reference sequence). In DNA form, the CDR3 reads TGTGCCAGCAGTCCGGGACTAGCGGGAGTCTACGAGCAGTACTTC. Translating gives CASSPGLAGVYEQYF.

This chain connects TRBV18 to TRBJ2-1; TRBD1 agrees at 9 bases. Germline trimming cut 3 bases from V and 3 bases from J; bases unmatched to any gene: 6. Germline CDR1 is KGHSH and CDR2 is LQKENI. The CDR3 is 16 residues long. CDR3 protein: CASSPPRDRDYNEQFF. The CDR3 coding sequence is TGTGCCAGCTCACCCCCCCGGGACAGGGACTACAATGAGCAGTTCTTC.

The J gene is TRBJ1-1, the V gene TRBV28; the D gene is possibly TRBD1 (5 bases). This CDR3 has 14 residues. Trimming removed 7 bases at V and 6 bases at J, with 18 bases between. Germline V CDR1 and CDR2: MDHEN, SYDVKM. This CDR3 reads CASKVGPIEAEAFF. Written as DNA, the CDR3 is TGTGCCAGCAAGGTGGGGCCCATTGAAGCTGAAGCTTTCTTT. The full variable domain, with the rest looked up from reference TRBV28 and TRBJ1-1, is DVKVTQSSRYLVKRTGEKVFLECVQDMDHENMFWYRQDPGLGLRLIYFSYDVKMKEKGDIPEGYSVSREKKERFSLILESASTNQTSMYLCASKVGPIEAEAFFGQGTRLTVV.

V and J are TRBV24-1 and TRBJ2-1; TRBD1 might be the D (6 bases). With 3 bases removed from V and 6 bases from J, the gap between germline ends came to 11 bases. This CDR3 region has 14 residues. Germline CDR1 is KGHDR and CDR2 is SFDVKD. The CDR3 bases are TGTGCCACCAGTGATCAGGGGACATTCAATGAGCAGTTCTTC. Amino acids: CATSDQGTFNEQFF.

The chain is built from TRBV24-1 and TRBJ1-4; 9 bases fit TRBD1. Unmatched junction bases numbered 5, after V lost 3 bases and J lost 7 bases. The CDR3 loop spans 15 amino acids. The germline V gene encodes CDR1 KGHDR and CDR2 SFDVKD. The CDR3 nucleotides read TGTGCCACCAGTGATCCGGGACAGGGACGTGAAAAACTGTTTTTT. Encoded protein: CATSDPGQGREKLFF.

This chain joins TRBV5-6 and TRBJ2-1; no definite D call. Germline CDR1 reads SGHDT; CDR2 reads YYEEEE. The CDR3 runs 14 residues. V was clipped by 1 base and J by 2 bases, with 7 bases between them. CDR3 protein: CASSLPQTYNEQFF. As DNA, the CDR3 is TGTGCCAGCAGCTTGCCGCAGACCTACAATGAGCAGTTCTTC.